The T cell receptor (beta chain) described here comes from a study of PD-L1 blockade in urothelial cancer. Study-level information: As for prior chemotherapy regimens, patients had received 0 to 3. Analysis of the blood was performed 3 weeks (second dose) and 6 weeks after treatment start.

CDR3 size: 13 residues. V was cut by 1 base and J by 6 bases, with 7 bases left in between. Germline CDR1 is SGDLS and CDR2 is YYNGEE. Libraries were prepared by immunoSEQ multiplex PCR; TCRdb keeps only in-frame clonotypes and omits some of them. The data hold more than 12,000 clones, with roughly 90% observed a single time. This rearrangement joins TRBV9 to TRBJ2-2, with D perhaps TRBD1 (5 bases). The material was PBMCs, obtained around atezolizumab (anti-PD-L1) treatment. This receptor was obtained from a man between 65 and 79 years old with urothelial cancer. The CDR3 DNA sequence: TGTGCCAGCAGCGTATTAGGGGCCGGGGAGCTGTTTTTT. It codes for CASSVLGAGELFF. The variable domain in full, completed from reference TRBV9 and TRBJ2-2, reads DSGVTQTPKHLITATGQRVTLRCSPRSGDLSVYWYQQSLDQGLQFLIQYYNGEERAKGNILERFSAQQFPDLHSELNLSSLELGDSALYFCASSVLGAGELFFGEGSRLTVL.